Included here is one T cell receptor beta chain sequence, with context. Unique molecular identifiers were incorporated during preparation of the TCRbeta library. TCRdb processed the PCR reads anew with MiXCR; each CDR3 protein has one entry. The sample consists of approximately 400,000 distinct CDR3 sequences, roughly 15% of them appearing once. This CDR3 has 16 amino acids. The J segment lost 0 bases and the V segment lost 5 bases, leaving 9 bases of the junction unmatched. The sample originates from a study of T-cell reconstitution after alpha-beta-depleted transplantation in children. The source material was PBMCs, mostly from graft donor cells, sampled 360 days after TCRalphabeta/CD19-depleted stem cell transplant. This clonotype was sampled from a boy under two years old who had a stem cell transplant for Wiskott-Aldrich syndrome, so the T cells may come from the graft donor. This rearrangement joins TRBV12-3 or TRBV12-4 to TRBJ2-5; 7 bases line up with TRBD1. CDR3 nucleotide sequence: TGTGCCAGCAGTCCATCCCGGGACAGCAACCAAGAGACCCAGTACTTC. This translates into CASSPSRDSNQETQYF.